The T cell receptor (beta chain) under discussion was sequenced for a study of OX40 agonist ivuxolimab in advanced cancers. The germline gives CDR1 SGHVS, CDR2 FNYEAQ. CDR3 size: 15 residues. V was pared by 0 bases and J by 1 base, with 9 bases between. Study conclusions and caveats: At 0.1 to 3.0 mg/kg and by week 6, clonal expansion occurred in CD4+ and CD8+ blood T cells.

Repertoires were generated with immunoSEQ multiplex PCR, while TCRdb's copy carries only in-frame clones and drops some. This sample carries 100,000 or so clones, 86% of them seen once, and the ten largest clones take less than 2%. For this clone: Its specificity is not known.

The gene calls are TRBV7-6 and TRBJ1-1; D is uncertain. The origin of this receptor is an adult with an advanced solid tumor such as melanoma, head and neck, liver or kidney cancer. Sample: CD4+ or CD8+ T cells sorted from blood, taken in a trial of the OX40 agonist ivuxolimab. CDR3 DNA: TGTGCCAGCAGCTTAGCGTTTACACAGAACACTGAAGCTTTCTTT. Protein product: CASSLAFTQNTEAFF.